This TCR beta chain originates from a study of monozygotic twins with inflammatory bowel disease. Germline V gene sequence: CDR1 SQVTM, CDR2 ANQGSEA. CDR3 length: 15 residues. TCRdb re-analyzed the 5' RACE reads; it lists each CDR3 protein once, without DNA. Its table lists about 380,000 distinct CDR3 sequences. The sample was blood. The chain combines TRBV29-1 with TRBJ2-2; the D call from TCRdb, TRBD2, cannot be confirmed without DNA. The clonotype was recovered from a human donor with ulcerative colitis or Crohn's disease, or a healthy co-twin of an affected twin (not recorded which). CDR3: CSVRRASMNTGELFF.